One sample yielded the 22 T cell receptor beta chains listed below, sequenced in a study of neurological immune-mediated disorders. MiXCR, applied by TCRdb to the 5' RACE reads, yields one record per CDR3 protein. The profile shows some 30,000 distinct CDR3 sequences, 20% to 25% of them singletons. The specimen was PBMCs. Source of these receptors: a woman aged 60-75 years in good health.

This clonotype has ten or more counts. The genes are TRBV7-2 and TRBJ2-4; D possibly corresponds to TRBD2 (7 bases). Trimming left V 1 base short and J 8 bases short, with 24 bases between. The CDR3 is 18 amino acids. CDR1 and CDR2 (germline): SGHTA, FQGNSA. In DNA, the CDR3 is TGTGCCAGCAGCTTAGAAGGGAGGGGCAGGGGATTTTCGGACATTCAGTACTTC. Translation: CASSLEGRGRGFSDIQYF.

This clonotype was counted at least ten times. The chain has TRBV28 and TRBJ2-7, with 12 bases aligning to TRBD2. From germline, CDR1 is MDHEN and CDR2 SYDVKM. This CDR3 is 13 amino acids long. V was pared by 11 bases and J by 4 bases, with 6 bases of the junction left unmatched. The CDR3: CAGQLAGGYEQYF. Written as DNA, the CDR3 is TGTGCCGGCCAACTAGCGGGAGGATACGAGCAGTACTTC.

This clonotype was observed many times. CDR3 protein: CASSRAGGAVYEQYF. CDR3 coding DNA: TGTGCCAGCAGCCGGGCGGGAGGGGCCGTGTACGAGCAGTACTTC. The chain is built from TRBV7-2 and TRBJ2-7; TRBD2 agrees at 9 bases. The CDR3 is 15 residues long. The V and J ends lost 5 bases and 4 bases, in that order; junction bases with no gene match: 9. From germline, CDR1 is SGHTA and CDR2 FQGNSA.

This clonotype came up many times. This chain connects TRBV4-1 to TRBJ1-1; D remains ambiguous. This CDR3 spans 16 amino acids. Germline CDR1 and CDR2: MGHRA and YSYEKL. Trimming took 3 bases from V and 3 from J, leaving 17 bases between them. The CDR3 sequence: CASSHNVDLGYTEAFF. CDR3 nucleotide sequence: TGCGCCAGCAGCCATAATGTCGATTTGGGGTACACTGAAGCTTTCTTT.

This clonotype was seen at least ten times. The chain uses TRBV28 and TRBJ1-5; D remains unclear. The CDR3 is 15 residues long. Trimming shortened V by 0 bases and J by 5 bases, and 11 bases separated the two germline ends. The germline CDR1 and CDR2 sequences are MDHEN and SYDVKM. The chain's CDR3 is CASSLWGTQYQPQHF. DNA for the CDR3: TGTGCCAGCAGTTTATGGGGTACACAATATCAGCCCCAGCATTTT.

J is TRBJ2-2 and V is TRBV5-4; D call uncertain. Germline CDR1 and CDR2: SGHNT and YYREEE (reference sequence). With 0 bases removed from V and 8 bases from J, the gap between germline ends came to 5 bases. The length of the CDR3 is 12 residues. The DNA for the CDR3 is TGTGCCAGCAGCTTGGAGATAGGGGAGCTGTTTTTT. Translation gives CASSLEIGELFF.

This clonotype appeared many times. V and J are TRBV5-1 and TRBJ1-5; possible D gene TRBD1, 6 bases. Germline values: CDR1 SGHRS, CDR2 YFSETQ. V was pared by 1 base and J by 3 bases, with 11 bases between. CDR3 size: 15 residues. The CDR3 sequence: CASSLYGGDNQPQHF. CDR3 bases: TGCGCCAGCAGCTTGTACGGGGGCGACAATCAGCCCCAGCATTTT.

This clonotype is a singleton in its sample. At one of its ends the junction is not consistent with the germline gene, which may arise from a read error. The rearrangement links TRBV4-1 to TRBJ1-5; no definite D call. In germline, CDR1 is MGHRA, CDR2 YSYEKL. The CDR3 length is 12 residues. CDR3 protein: CASSQPNQPQHF. The CDR3 DNA is TGCGCAAGCAGCCAACCTAATCAGCCCCAGCATTTT.

This clonotype has at least ten counts. The chain is built from TRBV7-3 and TRBJ2-5; a weak D match, TRBD1 (6 bases). V was trimmed by 4 bases and J by 1 base, leaving 10 bases between them. Per germline, CDR1 SGHTA and CDR2 FQGTGA. CDR3 size: 14 residues. The CDR3 coding sequence is TGTGCCAGCAGCTCCACAGGGACCCAAGAGACCCAGTACTTC. This codes for CASSSTGTQETQYF. The whole variable domain, filled in from reference TRBV7-3 and TRBJ2-5, reads GAGVSQTPSNKVTEKGKYVELRCDPISGHTALYWYRQSLGQGPEFLIYFQGTGAADDSGLPNDRFFAVRPEGSVSTLKIQRTERGDSAVYLCASSSTGTQETQYFGPGTRLLVL.

At least ten counts were recorded for this clonotype. The chain employs TRBV6-1 and TRBJ2-3; 13 bases are a match to TRBD2. Germline trimming cut 3 bases from V and 8 bases from J; bases unmatched to any gene: 8. CDR1 and CDR2 from the germline V gene are MNHNS and SASEGT. This CDR3 comprises 16 residues. The CDR3 loop reads CASSDGLAGVVGTQYF. The CDR3 DNA reads as TGTGCCAGCAGTGACGGACTAGCGGGGGTTGTAGGTACGCAGTATTTT.

This clonotype was counted many times. The chain has TRBV12-3 or TRBV12-4 and TRBJ1-2; tentative D call: TRBD1 (5 bases). The V end was cut by 4 bases, the J end by 8 bases, with 26 bases between. This CDR3 is built from 17 residues. CDR3 protein: CASSSTGTLTTIEGYTF. In DNA, the CDR3 is TGTGCCAGCAGTTCGACCGGGACGTTAACCACTATCGAGGGCTACACCTTC.

The chain couples TRBV27 to TRBJ2-1, with TRBD2 as a possible D gene (7 bases). Looked up from germline, CDR1 is MNHEY and CDR2 is SMNVEV (reference sequence). The V gene lost 7 bases and the J gene lost 2 bases, with 18 bases spanning the gap. This CDR3 has 16 residues. CDR3 residues: CASTPKGEGPYNEQFF. As DNA, the CDR3 is TGTGCCAGCACACCGAAGGGGGAGGGCCCCTACAATGAGCAGTTCTTC.

This clonotype appeared many times. The V call is TRBV6-6, the J call TRBJ1-6; D possibly corresponds to TRBD1 (5 bases). The CDR3 contains 14 residues. Germline CDR1 is MNHNY and CDR2 is SVGAGI (reference sequence). V lost 10 bases, J lost 5 bases, and 15 bases lay in between. CDR3 DNA: TGTGCCACCCAGCAGGGCTGGCATAATTCACCCCTCCACTTT. It is translated as CATQQGWHNSPLHF.

V is TRBV4-2 and J is TRBJ2-7; 9 bases align to TRBD1. The CDR3 totals 15 residues. Germline loops: CDR1 LGHNA, CDR2 YNFKEQ. V trimming: 0 bases; J trimming: 0 bases; junction bases outside the gene matches: 0. CDR3 residues: CASSQEQGASYEQYF. The CDR3 bases are TGTGCCAGCAGCCAAGAACAGGGGGCCTCCTACGAGCAGTACTTC.

Points on this clonotype: No conserved phenylalanine or tryptophan is present at the end of the CDR3, so a read error is the likely explanation. The chain recombines TRBV5-1 with TRBJ1-1; D is unresolved. V lost 2 bases and J 4 bases, leaving 15 bases between the germline ends. The CDR3 loop spans 15 amino acids. Germline lookup yields CDR1 SGHRS and CDR2 YFSETQ. In DNA, the CDR3 is TGCGCCAGCAGCTTCTCACGTCCGGGAGCCACTGAAGCTTTCTTA. Translating it yields CASSFSRPGATEAFL.

The chain joins TRBV20-1 to TRBJ2-7, with a tentative D call TRBD2 (5 bases). V shed 3 bases and J shed 4 bases, with 10 bases lying between them. This CDR3 region has 12 residues. Germline CDR1 DFQATT, CDR2 SNEGSKA (reference sequence). This CDR3 is CSASLREYEQYF. CDR3 sequence (DNA): TGCAGTGCTAGTTTGAGGGAGTACGAGCAGTACTTC.

CDR3 loop: CSALKAAGTDTQYF. CDR3 nucleotides: TGCAGTGCCCTCAAAGCTGCTGGCACAGATACGCAGTATTTT. The V call is TRBV20-1, the J call TRBJ2-3, with D unresolved. Germline V lookup: CDR1 DFQATT, CDR2 SNEGSKA (reference sequence). This CDR3 comprises 14 residues. V lost 6 bases, J lost 1 base, and 14 bases lay in between.

The chain has TRBV9 and TRBJ2-7; D gene ambiguous. Germline V gene data show CDR1 as SGDLS and CDR2 as YYNGEE. The ends were cut back, 4 bases at V and 0 bases at J, with 14 bases in the middle. The CDR3 length is 15 residues. The DNA of the CDR3 is TGTGCCAGCAGCCCGCTAGGGCAGATCTCCTACGAGCAGTACTTC. It specifies CASSPLGQISYEQYF.

At least ten counts were recorded for this clonotype. The chain has TRBV3-1 and TRBJ2-1; 7 bases agree with TRBD1. The ends lost 4 bases at V and 4 bases at J; junction bases unmatched: 4. Germline assignment: CDR1 LGHDT and CDR2 YNNKEL (reference sequence). This CDR3 spans 14 amino acids. The CDR3 is CASSPRDSYNEQFF. The CDR3 DNA follows: TGTGCCAGCAGCCCAAGGGACAGTTACAATGAGCAGTTCTTC.

This clonotype has ten or more counts. Relative to the germline gene, one junction end is altered; a read error may explain this. The genes are TRBV6-4 and TRBJ2-2; perhaps TRBD1 as D (5 bases). This CDR3 region has 14 residues. Germline V lookup: CDR1 MRHNA, CDR2 SNTAGT. The CDR3 protein is CVSSAQVNTGELFF. CDR3 DNA: TGTGTCAGCAGTGCACAGGTCAACACCGGGGAGCTGTTTTTT.

This clonotype is medium-sized (0.01 to 0.1%) within its sample. This rearrangement joins TRBV6-1 to TRBJ1-1; D not certain. The CDR3 covers 11 residues. The V end lost 2 bases, the J end lost 11 bases, and 9 bases lay between the germline ends. Germline assignment: CDR1 MNHNS and CDR2 SASEGT. The CDR3 sequence: CASSERVWAFF. CDR3 nucleotides: TGTGCCAGCAGTGAAAGAGTTTGGGCTTTCTTT.

This chain links TRBV4-1 with TRBJ2-7; the match to TRBD2 covers 10 bases. Trimming removed 1 base from V and 2 bases from J; junction bases left unmatched: 5. CDR3 size: 16 residues. Germline V CDR1 and CDR2: MGHRA, YSYEKL. The CDR3 nucleotides read TGCGCCAGCAGCCAAGGGATAGCGGGAGGAACCTACGAGCAGTACTTC. The encoded protein is CASSQGIAGGTYEQYF.